The clone carrying this TCR beta chain was seen only a few times. The data originate from a study of patients and donors after allogeneic stem cell transplantation. The germline V gene encodes CDR1 MNHEY and CDR2 SVGAGI. V trimming: 2 bases; J trimming: 6 bases; junction bases outside the gene matches: 9. The CDR3 consists of 15 residues. TCRdb re-called the RT-PCR reads with MiXCR, one entry per CDR3 protein. The data contain 920,000 or so distinct CDR3 sequences, about a sixth of them singletons. This TCR was recovered from a human donor who was either an allogeneic HSCT recipient or a stem cell or donor lymphocyte infusion donor (not recorded which). It is not recorded whose cells these are; they may come from a transplant donor. The chain employs TRBV6-5 and TRBJ2-7; TRBD1 matches at 8 bases. The sample comprised blood, either unsorted or a sorted T cell fraction (not recorded which). In DNA form, the CDR3 reads TGTGCCAGCAGTTACGGTCGCCAGGGGGCTTCCGAGCAGTACTTC. Translated, it gives CASSYGRQGASEQYF.